A single sample gave rise to the 12 T cell receptor beta chains below, sequenced in a study of cytomegalovirus exposure and HLA in healthy donors. PCR used 60 Vbeta primers and 13 Jbeta primers. Here immunoSEQ multiplex PCR was the method, and the copy in TCRdb shows in-frame clones only, minus some. The data hold about 180,000 clones, with around 83% observed a single time. The specimen sequenced was PBMCs. All receptors derive from a girl aged 2 to 10 in good health and CMV-seropositive.

The rearrangement links TRBV5-1 to TRBJ1-2; TRBD1 aligns across 9 bases. The germline CDR1 and CDR2 sequences are SGHRS and YFSETQ. The junction had 7 bases not matched to a gene; V was cut back by 5 bases and J by 8 bases. The length of the CDR3 is 13 residues. The CDR3 DNA follows: TGCGCCAGCAGGCCCGGGACAGGGAGAGGCTACACCTTC. Translated, it gives CASRPGTGRGYTF.

J is TRBJ2-7 and V is TRBV19; 11 bases match TRBD2. V lost 6 bases and J lost 0; bases outside the gene matches: 7. CDR1 and CDR2 from the germline V gene are LNHDA and SQIVND (reference sequence). The length of the CDR3 is 16 residues. As DNA, the CDR3 is TGTGCCAGTAGCCAAACCGGGACTAGCGGCTCCTACGAGCAGTACTTC. Amino acid sequence: CASSQTGTSGSYEQYF.

The chain is built from TRBV6-1 and TRBJ2-1; D unresolved. Per germline, CDR1 MNHNS and CDR2 SASEGT. V was pared by 8 bases and J by 8 bases, with 13 bases between. The CDR3 has 12 residues. The CDR3 DNA reads TGTGCCAGCTCCAGGATTTTGGATGAGCAGTTCTTC. This codes for CASSRILDEQFF.

DNA of the CDR3: TGTGCCAGCAGCGCACCAGGGGGCCGGAACTATGGCTACACCTTC. Its protein is CASSAPGGRNYGYTF. This sequence joins TRBV9 and TRBJ1-2; 8 nucleotides match TRBD1. V trimming: 3 bases; J trimming: 2 bases; junction bases outside the gene matches: 6. Germline-derived CDR1 and CDR2 are SGDLS and YYNGEE. The CDR3 totals 15 residues. Drawing the rest from reference TRBV9 and TRBJ1-2, the complete variable domain is DSGVTQTPKHLITATGQRVTLRCSPRSGDLSVYWYQQSLDQGLQFLIQYYNGEERAKGNILERFSAQQFPDLHSELNLSSLELGDSALYFCASSAPGGRNYGYTFGSGTRLTVV.

The chain combines TRBV10-3 with TRBJ1-2; TRBD1 is a possible D gene (5 bases). Germline V gives CDR1 ENHRY, CDR2 SYGVKD. The CDR3 totals 16 residues. V lost 0 bases to trimming and J lost 0 bases, with 11 bases between them. As DNA, the CDR3 is TGTGCCATCAGTGAGTCTGAGACAGCGCCTAACTATGGCTACACCTTC. Protein sequence: CAISESETAPNYGYTF.

This clone showed up just a few times. The gene calls are TRBV6-1 and TRBJ1-1; TRBD1 matches at 8 bases. Germline V gene lookup returns CDR1 MNHNS and CDR2 SASEGT. The CDR3 runs 13 residues. Unmatched junction bases numbered 9, after V lost 10 bases and J lost 5 bases. CDR3 sequence reads: CAIRTGRTTEAFF. Here the CDR3 DNA reads TGTGCCATACGGACAGGGCGGACGACTGAAGCTTTCTTT.

This chain links TRBV6-1 with TRBJ1-2; 8 bases match TRBD1. Germline V gene lookup returns CDR1 MNHNS and CDR2 SASEGT. V lost 2 bases, J lost 5 bases, and 13 bases stayed unmatched. The CDR3 is 17 residues long. The CDR3 region is CASSEWTGRRLEYGYTF. The CDR3 DNA sequence: TGTGCCAGCAGTGAATGGACAGGGAGGCGATTGGAATATGGCTACACCTTC.

This clone was seen only a few times. The chain uses TRBV5-1 and TRBJ1-2; no firm D call. This CDR3 is built from 13 residues. Germline V gene data show CDR1 as SGHRS and CDR2 as YFSETQ. Trimming took off 3 bases at V and 6 bases at J, with 12 bases between the two ends. The CDR3 spells CASSSWGGDGYTF. The DNA for the CDR3 is TGCGCCAGCAGCTCCTGGGGAGGTGATGGCTACACCTTC.

This clone has just a few counts. The rearrangement links TRBV5-6 to TRBJ1-5; D is undetermined. Germline V gene sequence: CDR1 SGHDT, CDR2 YYEEEE. The V gene lost 2 bases and the J gene lost 3 bases, with 12 bases spanning the gap. The length of the CDR3 is 15 residues. CDR3 bases: TGTGCCAGCAGCTTATCGACTGATATCAATCAGCCCCAGCATTTT. Translating it yields CASSLSTDINQPQHF.

The J gene is TRBJ2-7, the V gene TRBV6-1; the D gene is possibly TRBD2 (5 bases). The CDR3 length is 12 residues. CDR1 is MNHNS and CDR2 is SASEGT in the germline V gene. V was clipped by 7 bases and J by 5 bases, with 12 bases between them. The CDR3 sequence is CASMGSGNEQYF. The CDR3 DNA is TGTGCCAGCATGGGGTCGGGGAACGAGCAGTACTTC.

This clone was seen a single time. This chain uses TRBV28 with TRBJ1-2; a weak D match, TRBD1 (5 bases). The CDR3 length is 15 residues. V lost 5 bases to trimming and J lost 0 bases, with 13 bases between them. In germline, CDR1 is MDHEN, CDR2 SYDVKM. The CDR3 spells CASSGGEITNYGYTF. In DNA, the CDR3 is TGTGCCAGCAGTGGGGGGGAGATCACTAACTATGGCTACACCTTC.

The CDR3 here is CASSLGPWREERETQYF. CDR3 sequence (DNA): TGTGCCAGCAGCTTAGGCCCCTGGCGGGAGGAGCGAGAGACCCAGTACTTC. V is TRBV11-3 and J is TRBJ2-5, with 8 positions matching TRBD2. This CDR3 spans 17 amino acids. Trimming removed 1 base from V and 4 bases from J; junction bases left unmatched: 11. Germline values: CDR1 SGHNT, CDR2 YENEEA.